This record looks at one T cell receptor beta chain sequence and its context. Its specificity is not known. The PCR employed 60 Vbeta primers together with 13 Jbeta primers. Here immunoSEQ multiplex PCR was the method, and the copy in TCRdb shows in-frame clones only, minus some. The table lists under 200,000 clones, roughly 77% of them singletons. This specimen belongs to a study of cytomegalovirus exposure and HLA in healthy donors. The study, taken as a whole, reports: Later, an analysis showed that TCR beta chains associated with HLA were more clonally expanded than others that were equally common. In an earlier analysis, productive rearrangement rates for most beta V segments clustered near 87% or 30%. Using a false discovery rate of 0.05, a later analysis showed that some 16,000 TCR beta sequences were associated with HLA alleles.

Trimming left V 5 bases short and J 5 bases short, with 9 bases between. This CDR3 contains 12 residues. The V gene's germline CDR1 is MNHNY and CDR2 SVGAGI (reference sequence). The J gene is TRBJ1-2, the V gene TRBV6-6; perhaps TRBD1 as D (6 bases). The receptor comes from a male donor in good health and CMV-seropositive. The source material was PBMCs. The CDR3: CASSTGQYGYTF. The CDR3 DNA sequence: TGTGCCAGCAGTACGGGACAATATGGCTACACCTTC.